This passage covers 26 T cell receptor beta chains from one sample sequenced in a study of blood T cell repertoires in COVID-19. TCRdb's copy holds only in-frame clones and misses some; the assay was immunoSEQ multiplex PCR. The sample has about 14,000 clones; roughly 90% are singletons. Sequencing used peripheral blood. These receptors were obtained from a human donor in a cohort sampled during active COVID-19.

CDR3 nucleotides: TGTGCCAGCAGTGAAGCTTTTCGGACAGGGGGGAATCAGCCCCAGCATTTT. It translates to CASSEAFRTGGNQPQHF. The chain links TRBV6-1 to TRBJ1-5, with 10 bases aligning to TRBD1. Germline trimming cut 0 bases from V and 4 bases from J; bases unmatched to any gene: 6. Germline V gives CDR1 MNHNS, CDR2 SASEGT. The CDR3 consists of 17 residues.

The rearrangement joins TRBV15 to TRBJ1-2; tentative D call: TRBD1 (6 bases). The V end lost 5 bases, the J end lost 1 base, and 17 bases lay between the germline ends. There are 16 residues in the CDR3. Germline CDR1 LNHNV, CDR2 YYDKDF (reference sequence). CDR3 sequence: CATSGGQPTINYGYTF. The CDR3 nucleotides read TGTGCCACCAGCGGAGGACAGCCGACGATTAACTATGGCTACACCTTC. Full variable domain (remainder filled in from reference TRBV15 and TRBJ1-2): DAMVIQNPRYQVTQFGKPVTLSCSQTLNHNVMYWYQQKSSQAPKLLFHYYDKDFNNEADTPDNFQSRRPNTSFCFLDIRSPGLGDTAMYLCATSGGQPTINYGYTFGSGTRLTVV.

The chain carries TRBV6-1 and TRBJ1-2; 7 bases line up with TRBD1. The CDR3 contains 15 residues. Trimming removed 0 bases from V and 4 bases from J; junction bases left unmatched: 5. Germline CDR1 reads MNHNS; CDR2 reads SASEGT. CDR3 residues: CASSEASTGLYGYTF. CDR3 sequence (DNA): TGTGCCAGCAGTGAAGCGTCGACAGGGCTCTATGGCTACACCTTC.

The chain has TRBV5-6 and TRBJ2-6, with D tentatively TRBD1 (6 bases). V dropped 4 bases and J dropped 5 bases, with 19 bases sitting between them. The germline CDR1 and CDR2 sequences are SGHDT and YYEEEE. CDR3 size: 17 residues. The CDR3 spells CASSGPGQLPRANVLTF. The DNA of the CDR3 is TGTGCCAGCAGCGGACCGGGACAACTCCCTAGGGCCAACGTCCTGACTTTC.

In its sample, this clone was seen once. The chain carries TRBV23-1 and TRBJ2-2; 9 nucleotides match TRBD1. TRBV23-1 is treated as an ORF (open reading frame) with a function not yet certain. With 5 bases clipped from V and 5 bases from J, the junction kept 9 bases outside the gene matches. The CDR3 totals 16 residues. The CDR3 DNA sequence: TGCGCCAGCAGTTATTTGATGGGACAGGGAACCGGGGAGCTGTTTTTT. Amino acid sequence: CASSYLMGQGTGELFF.

V and J are TRBV11-2 and TRBJ1-6; D unresolved. Trimming removed 4 bases from V and 8 bases from J, with 15 bases in between. Germline-derived CDR1 and CDR2 are SGHAT and FQNNGV. The CDR3 has 15 residues. The CDR3 coding sequence is TGTGCCAGCAGCTCCGAGGTGGCAAGTTATTCACCCCTCCACTTT. It encodes CASSSEVASYSPLHF.

The CDR3 spells CASSYASGSPDTQYF. CDR3 in DNA: TGTGCCAGCAGTTACGCTAGCGGGTCGCCAGATACGCAGTATTTT. This chain uses TRBV6-5 with TRBJ2-3, with TRBD2 identical over 8 bases. V lost 2 bases to trimming and J lost 4 bases; unmatched junction nucleotides: 5. Germline CDR1 MNHEY, CDR2 SVGAGI. The CDR3 is made up of 15 amino acids.

This chain links TRBV6-6 with TRBJ1-1; 11 bases are a match to TRBD1. CDR3 size: 16 residues. The trim removed 6 bases at V and 4 bases at J, leaving 10 bases unmatched. CDR1 and CDR2 from the germline V gene are MNHNY and SVGAGI (reference sequence). The CDR3 sequence: CASSPGDRGYITEAFF. In nucleotides, the CDR3 is TGTGCCAGCAGCCCCGGGGACAGGGGGTACATCACTGAAGCTTTCTTT.

The genes are TRBV11-2 and TRBJ2-7, with a weak D call TRBD2 (5 bases). V was trimmed by 4 bases and J by 3 bases, leaving 16 bases between them. Germline V gene sequence: CDR1 SGHAT, CDR2 FQNNGV. The CDR3 extends over 15 amino acids. The CDR3 is CASSWTRLPVYEQYF. The CDR3 DNA reads TGTGCCAGCAGCTGGACTCGTCTTCCTGTCTACGAGCAGTACTTC.

The rearrangement links TRBV7-8 to TRBJ1-2, with D perhaps matching TRBD1 (5 bases). The CDR3 runs to 15 residues. Germline CDR1 SGHVS, CDR2 FQNEAQ. The V end lost 1 base, the J end lost 0 bases, and 9 bases lay between the germline ends. In DNA, the CDR3 is TGTGCCAGCAGCTTAGGCAGGGTTCCTAACTATGGCTACACCTTC. It encodes CASSLGRVPNYGYTF.

The gene calls are TRBV5-6 and TRBJ1-3, with D perhaps matching TRBD1 (5 bases). With 3 bases removed from V and 4 bases from J, the gap between germline ends came to 11 bases. The CDR3 contains 14 residues. CDR1 SGHDT and CDR2 YYEEEE come from the germline V gene. The CDR3 is CASSSDRSGNTIYF. CDR3 sequence (DNA): TGTGCCAGCAGCTCTGACAGATCCGGAAACACCATATATTTT.

CDR3 residues: CAWSVRTSGDPRETQYF. The CDR3 nucleotides are TGTGCCTGGAGTGTTCGGACTAGCGGGGACCCTAGAGAGACCCAGTACTTC. V and J are TRBV30 and TRBJ2-5; 12 positions agree with TRBD2. The V gene end was trimmed by 0 bases and the J gene end by 4 bases; junction bases not matched to a gene: 9. Per the germline V gene, CDR1 is GTSNPN and CDR2 is SVGIG (reference sequence). The CDR3 has 17 residues. Variable domain in full (rest from reference TRBV30 and TRBJ2-5): SQTIHQWPATLVQPVGSPLSLECTVEGTSNPNLYWYRQAAGRGLQLLFYSVGIGQISSEVPQNLSASRPQDRQFILSSKKLLLSDSGFYLCAWSVRTSGDPRETQYFGPGTRLLVL.

The V and J genes are TRBV25-1 and TRBJ2-2; TRBD1 is a possible D gene (6 bases). V was clipped by 8 bases and J by 6 bases, with 16 bases between them. CDR1 MGHDK and CDR2 SYGVNS come from the germline V gene. The length of the CDR3 is 14 residues. CDR3: CASAPPDSPGELFF. CDR3 nucleotide sequence: TGTGCCAGCGCACCCCCGGACAGTCCCGGGGAGCTGTTTTTT.

The chain employs TRBV4-2 and TRBJ2-1; TRBD2 agrees at 8 bases. The CDR3 consists of 17 residues. Germline V CDR1 and CDR2: LGHNA, YNFKEQ. Unmatched junction bases numbered 13, after V lost 1 base and J lost 8 bases. CDR3 protein: CASSQGSSRGGMDEQFF. Here the CDR3 DNA reads TGTGCCAGCAGCCAAGGATCTTCCCGCGGGGGGATGGATGAGCAGTTCTTC.

This clone was found once. The rearrangement links TRBV19 to TRBJ2-5, with 7 bases identical to TRBD2. Germline CDR1 reads LNHDA; CDR2 reads SQIVND (reference sequence). The CDR3 has 16 amino acids. With V trimmed by 1 base and J by 0 bases, 5 bases remained unmatched. The CDR3 spells CASSIAPGGYQETQYF. The CDR3 DNA follows: TGTGCCAGTAGTATAGCTCCCGGGGGGTACCAAGAGACCCAGTACTTC. Complete variable domain (other parts from reference TRBV19 and TRBJ2-5): DGGITQSPKYLFRKEGQNVTLSCEQNLNHDAMYWYRQDPGQGLRLIYYSQIVNDFQKGDIAEGYSVSREKKESFPLTVTSAQKNPTAFYLCASSIAPGGYQETQYFGPGTRLLVL.

The genes are TRBV3-1 (or the pseudogene TRBV3-2) and TRBJ1-5; no definite D call. V dropped 0 bases and J dropped 5 bases, with 11 bases sitting between them. The CDR3 extends over 15 amino acids. The germline gives CDR1 LGHDT, CDR2 YNNKEL (reference sequence). The CDR3 is CASSQDRLGHQPQHF. The CDR3 DNA sequence: TGTGCCAGCAGCCAAGATCGACTAGGACATCAGCCCCAGCATTTT.

The gene calls are TRBV19 and TRBJ2-7, with 9 bases fitting TRBD1. CDR1 and CDR2 (germline): LNHDA, SQIVND (reference sequence). The J segment lost 6 bases and the V segment lost 6 bases, leaving 12 bases of the junction unmatched. This CDR3 has 15 amino acids. The CDR3 DNA follows: TGTGCCAGTAGAGTCCGGGACAGGGTAGGTGGCGAGCAGTACTTC. Its translation is CASRVRDRVGGEQYF.

The chain has TRBV6-1 and TRBJ2-1; 7 bases map to TRBD2. J was trimmed by 7 bases and V by 4 bases; bases with no gene match: 16. Germline V gives CDR1 MNHNS, CDR2 SASEGT. The CDR3 covers 17 residues. Here the CDR3 reads CASSVHSVAGEGNEQFF. In DNA form, the CDR3 reads TGTGCCAGCAGTGTCCATTCGGTGGCGGGGGAGGGAAATGAGCAGTTCTTC.

This clone has just one count. This chain links TRBV29-1 with TRBJ1-1; 7 nucleotides agree with TRBD1. CDR3 length: 12 amino acids. The germline V gene has CDR1 SQVTM and CDR2 ANQGSEA. The trim removed 4 bases at V and 6 bases at J, leaving 5 bases unmatched. As DNA, the CDR3 is TGCAGCGTTGCGGCCAGGGGGGCTGAAGCTTTCTTT. It is translated as CSVAARGAEAFF.

The chain links TRBV6-5 to TRBJ1-1; D unresolved. Germline V gene lookup returns CDR1 MNHEY and CDR2 SVGAGI. V was shortened by 6 bases and J by 4 bases, with 18 bases between the two germline ends. The length of the CDR3 is 15 residues. CDR3 sequence: CASRQEQSRITEAFF. CDR3 nucleotides: TGTGCCAGCAGACAAGAACAGTCAAGGATCACTGAAGCTTTCTTT.

This clone was seen a few times. V and J are TRBV30 and TRBJ1-2; 7 nucleotides match TRBD1. V shed 4 bases and J 2 bases; nucleotides not matched to a gene: 4. CDR1 is GTSNPN and CDR2 is SVGIG in the germline V gene (reference sequence). The CDR3 is 13 amino acids. The CDR3, as DNA: TGTGCCTGGAATAGACAGGGAAACTATGGCTACACCTTC. Its translation is CAWNRQGNYGYTF.

The CDR3 loop is CASSLRLAGGQDTQYF. The CDR3 nucleotides read TGTGCCAGCAGCCTACGACTAGCGGGGGGGCAAGATACGCAGTATTTT. The chain is built from TRBV5-4 and TRBJ2-3; TRBD2 matches at 14 bases. Germline V gives CDR1 SGHNT, CDR2 YYREEE (reference sequence). The CDR3 is 16 amino acids. The ends lost 4 bases at V and 5 bases at J; junction bases unmatched: 6.

The chain carries TRBV27 and TRBJ1-4; D remains ambiguous. V lost 0 bases and J 10 bases, leaving 12 bases between the germline ends. Germline CDR1 MNHEY, CDR2 SMNVEV (reference sequence). This CDR3 contains 14 residues. The DNA of the CDR3 is TGTGCCAGCAGTTTATCAAAGACTGCGGGAAAACTGTTTTTT. It is translated as CASSLSKTAGKLFF.

The V gene is TRBV30, the J gene TRBJ2-1; weak D call: TRBD2 (5 bases). V was trimmed by 1 base and J by 10 bases, leaving 14 bases between them. The germline V gene encodes CDR1 GTSNPN and CDR2 SVGIG (reference sequence). The CDR3 spans 13 residues. CDR3 in DNA: TGTGCCTGGAGTGGGACTCTCAGCGGCGAGCAGTTCTTC. Protein: CAWSGTLSGEQFF.

This clone was found once. The rearrangement joins TRBV4-2 to TRBJ1-5, with 7 bases that match TRBD1. Germline-derived CDR1 and CDR2 are LGHNA and YNFKEQ. CDR3 size: 18 residues. J lost 0 bases, V lost 0 bases, and 8 bases had no gene match. The CDR3 loop reads CASSQEIGDRFSNQPQHF. The CDR3 DNA reads TGTGCCAGCAGCCAAGAAATAGGGGACAGATTTAGCAATCAGCCCCAGCATTTT.

V and J are TRBV12-5 and TRBJ1-3, with 7 bases aligning to TRBD1. The CDR3 runs 13 residues. Germline V gives CDR1 LGHNT, CDR2 FRNRAP. V trimming: 6 bases; J trimming: 9 bases; junction bases outside the gene matches: 8. The CDR3 coding sequence is TGTGCTAGTGGCCCGAACAGGGGCGGCACCATATATTTT. Translation gives CASGPNRGGTIYF.